This T cell receptor beta chain was sequenced for a study of T cell repertoires in cytomegalovirus infection. Study information: HLA-B-restricted CMV epitopes that are well studied, plus recently identified HLA-C-restricted ones, were used by the study. Both CMV infection and a matching HLA type were indicated by public TCR beta signatures.

One entry per CDR3 protein results from TCRdb running MiXCR on the reads. The sample contains some 940,000 distinct CDR3 sequences, around 30% of which appear only once. This clonotype has only a few counts. Its specificity is not known. The germline V and J ends were trimmed by 3 bases and 6 bases, with 17 bases remaining between them. There are 15 residues in the CDR3. The gene calls are TRBV12-3 or TRBV12-4 and TRBJ1-2; D ambiguous. This TCR came from a human donor in good health (CMV status not recorded). Some clones in this sample may be carry-over from other donors' samples. The sequencing here drew on cultured CD8+ T cells from PBMCs, taken from culture after CMV antigen stimulation. In nucleotides, the CDR3 is TGTGCCAGCAGTTTTAAAGCATCACGGATGGATGGCTACACCTTC. It specifies CASSFKASRMDGYTF.